Sequencing of this TCR beta chain was carried out in a study of blood T cells in healthy people across ages. The table lists this clonotype with a few counts. Antigen: not known. Combining a sample-barcoded 5' primer with a J-beta primer mix, a second PCR ran for about 7 to 11 cycles. TCRdb reprocessed the 5' RACE reads via MiXCR and lists one record per CDR3 protein. The sample lists about 1.6 million distinct CDR3 sequences; 30% to 40% were seen once. Study outcomes and limitations: Expanded clonotype shifts may have been confounded, as the donors had an unknown CMV status.

The CDR3 length is 17 residues. Germline assignment: CDR1 ENHRY and CDR2 SYGVKD. Trimming removed 0 bases from V and 6 bases from J; junction bases left unmatched: 11. This receptor was obtained from a woman aged 25 to 39 in good health. The rearrangement joins TRBV10-3 to TRBJ1-5; 7 bases map to TRBD1. Sequencing was carried out using blood. CDR3 coding DNA: TGTGCCATCAGTGAGTCGATAGGAGGGGGCGATTTTCAGCCCCAGCATTTT. Its translation is CAISESIGGGDFQPQHF.